This passage covers 10 T cell receptor beta chains from one sample sequenced in a study of blood T cell repertoires in COVID-19. Using immunoSEQ multiplex PCR, the repertoire was profiled, and TCRdb retains in-frame clones only, with some absent. The repertoire holds some 40,000 clones, with roughly 63% as singletons. Sequencing was performed on peripheral blood. Receptor source: a man older than 75 with acute or convalescent COVID-19.

This clone was picked up a small number of times. The rearrangement joins TRBV15 to TRBJ1-2, with D perhaps TRBD1 (6 bases). Trimming pared 5 bases from V and 3 bases from J, leaving 13 bases between. Germline-derived CDR1 and CDR2 are LNHNV and YYDKDF (reference sequence). The CDR3 runs to 14 residues. The CDR3 loop reads CATSPGDRDYGYTF. The DNA of the CDR3 is TGTGCCACCAGCCCAGGGGATCGGGACTATGGCTACACCTTC.

The chain is built from TRBV15 and TRBJ1-6; D is unclear. The CDR3 loop spans 16 amino acids. Deletions cut 0 bases from V and 0 bases from J, with 6 bases between. Germline V gives CDR1 LNHNV, CDR2 YYDKDF (reference sequence). CDR3 region: CATSREASSYNSPLHF. The DNA for the CDR3 is TGTGCCACCAGCAGAGAGGCTAGCTCCTATAATTCACCCCTCCACTTT.

This chain connects TRBV11-2 to TRBJ2-7; a weak D match, TRBD2 (6 bases). V lost 3 bases and J 0 bases, leaving 12 bases between the germline ends. Germline V gene lookup returns CDR1 SGHAT and CDR2 FQNNGV. The CDR3 covers 15 residues. The CDR3 DNA follows: TGTGCCAGCAGCTTCTCGGGAGACAGCTCCTACGAGCAGTACTTC. Encoded protein: CASSFSGDSSYEQYF.

The chain joins TRBV6-5 to TRBJ1-1; D not resolved. This CDR3 has 16 residues. The germline gives CDR1 MNHEY, CDR2 SVGAGI. V gave up 3 bases and J gave up 0 bases, with 14 bases separating them. The CDR3, as DNA: TGTGCCAGCAGTTATCTCTCCGCAGTCTTGAACACTGAAGCTTTCTTT. It codes for CASSYLSAVLNTEAFF.

The chain links TRBV27 to TRBJ2-7; the match to TRBD1 covers 7 bases. From germline, CDR1 is MNHEY and CDR2 SMNVEV (reference sequence). V gave up 0 bases and J gave up 3 bases; unmatched junction bases: 11. The CDR3 contains 17 residues. CDR3 bases: TGTGCCAGCAGTTTATCGCAAACGGGGACAGAGGTCTACGAGCAGTACTTC. Encoded protein: CASSLSQTGTEVYEQYF.

This clone has only one observation. The chain has TRBV4-1 and TRBJ1-5; D possibly corresponds to TRBD1 (5 bases). V was pared by 3 bases and J by 3 bases, with 24 bases between. This CDR3 spans 19 amino acids. CDR1 and CDR2 from the germline V gene are MGHRA and YSYEKL. The CDR3 coding sequence is TGCGCCAGCAGCCAGGCCCAGTCGGACGGGACTAGGATCAATCAGCCCCAGCATTTT. Encoded protein: CASSQAQSDGTRINQPQHF.

V gene TRBV19 combines with J gene TRBJ1-2; TRBD1 is a possible D gene (5 bases). This CDR3 is 12 amino acids long. CDR1 LNHDA and CDR2 SQIVND come from the germline V gene (reference sequence). Trimming left V 4 bases short and J 8 bases short, with 11 bases between. The CDR3 loop is CASSTQGYGYTF. The DNA for the CDR3 is TGTGCCAGTAGTACTCAGGGTTACGGCTACACCTTC.

This chain connects TRBV6-5 to TRBJ1-1, with D maybe TRBD1 (5 bases). Germline CDR1 reads MNHEY; CDR2 reads SVGAGI. Trimming took 4 bases from V and 3 from J, leaving 12 bases between them. This CDR3 spans 14 amino acids. The CDR3 reads CASSFQGGDTEAFF. The CDR3 DNA is TGTGCCAGCAGTTTCCAGGGAGGGGACACTGAAGCTTTCTTT.

J is TRBJ1-4 and V is TRBV19; 7 bases match TRBD1. J lost 7 bases, V lost 9 bases, and 14 bases had no gene match. The CDR3 consists of 15 residues. Germline CDR1 LNHDA, CDR2 SQIVND (reference sequence). The CDR3 DNA follows: TGTGCCAGCCGCCCTCCCGGACCAGGGGGTGAAAAACTGTTTTTT. Residues: CASRPPGPGGEKLFF.

The chain links TRBV18 to TRBJ2-2, with 11 bases fitting TRBD2. The CDR3 loop spans 16 amino acids. Germline loops: CDR1 KGHSH, CDR2 LQKENI. Trimming cost V 3 bases and J 0 bases; bases outside gene matches: 0. CDR3 nucleotides: TGTGCCAGCTCACCGGGACTAGCGGCGAACACCGGGGAGCTGTTTTTT. Encoded protein: CASSPGLAANTGELFF.